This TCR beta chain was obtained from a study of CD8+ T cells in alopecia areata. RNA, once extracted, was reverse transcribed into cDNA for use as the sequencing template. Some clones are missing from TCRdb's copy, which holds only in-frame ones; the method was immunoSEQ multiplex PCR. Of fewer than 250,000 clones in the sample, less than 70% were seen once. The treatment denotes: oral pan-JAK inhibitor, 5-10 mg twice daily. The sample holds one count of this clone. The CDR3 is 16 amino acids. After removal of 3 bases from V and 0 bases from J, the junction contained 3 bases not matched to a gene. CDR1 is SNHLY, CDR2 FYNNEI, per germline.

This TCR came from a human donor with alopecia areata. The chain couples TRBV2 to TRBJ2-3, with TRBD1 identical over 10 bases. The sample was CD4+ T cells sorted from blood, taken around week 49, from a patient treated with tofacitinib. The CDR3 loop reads CASSDRDRGSTDTQYF. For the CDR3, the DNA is TGTGCCAGCAGTGACCGGGACAGGGGAAGCACAGATACGCAGTATTTT.